Following are 11 T cell receptor beta chains from one sample sequenced in a study of cytomegalovirus exposure and HLA in healthy donors. It was with 60 Vbeta and 13 Jbeta primers that the PCR ran. The repertoire was sequenced with immunoSEQ multiplex PCR; TCRdb's copy has only in-frame clones and lacks some. The sample lists more than 95,000 clones; 75% to 85% were seen once. Sequenced material: PBMCs. The receptors derive from a man aged 25 to 45 in good health and CMV-seropositive.

The rearrangement uses TRBV30 and TRBJ2-7, with D tentatively TRBD1 (5 bases). The ends were cut back, 2 bases at V and 6 bases at J, with 11 bases in the middle. This CDR3 is built from 12 residues. Germline assignment: CDR1 GTSNPN and CDR2 SVGIG (reference sequence). CDR3: CAWSSRVGEQYF. The CDR3 DNA reads as TGTGCCTGGAGTTCCAGGGTCGGCGAGCAGTACTTC.

The chain couples TRBV5-1 to TRBJ1-5, with unresolved D. Trimming removed 0 bases from V and 6 bases from J, with 10 bases in between. The germline CDR1 and CDR2 sequences are SGHRS and YFSETQ. CDR3 length: 14 residues. The chain's CDR3 is CASSLGGGGQPQHF. The CDR3, as DNA: TGCGCCAGCAGCTTGGGAGGAGGTGGTCAGCCCCAGCATTTT.

This clone appeared once. This rearrangement joins TRBV25-1 to TRBJ2-5; D unresolved. V gave up 3 bases and J gave up 0 bases, with 11 bases separating them. CDR1 is MGHDK, CDR2 SYGVNS, per germline. CDR3 length equals 15 residues. CDR3 region: CASSDLESYQETQYF. The DNA of the CDR3 is TGTGCCAGCAGTGACCTGGAGTCATACCAAGAGACCCAGTACTTC.

Details on this clone: This specimen includes other DNA sequences encoding the same CDR3. V usage is TRBV6-1 and J usage is TRBJ2-1, with D perhaps matching TRBD2 (6 bases). This CDR3 has 15 amino acids. V lost 3 bases, J lost 0 bases, and 9 bases lay in between. Germline V gene lookup returns CDR1 MNHNS and CDR2 SASEGT. The CDR3: CASSERGGSYNEQFF. The DNA for the CDR3 is TGTGCCAGCAGTGAGCGGGGCGGCTCCTACAATGAGCAGTTCTTC.

The sample holds one count of this clone. The rearrangement links TRBV5-1 to TRBJ2-5; 13 bases are a match to TRBD2. The CDR3 is 18 residues long. Unmatched junction bases numbered 11, after V lost 4 bases and J lost 2 bases. The germline gives CDR1 SGHRS, CDR2 YFSETQ. The DNA for the CDR3 is TGCGCCAGCAGCCTGGGACTAGCGGGGATAAACAATCAAGAGACCCAGTACTTC. Protein: CASSLGLAGINNQETQYF.

The chain couples TRBV7-6 to TRBJ1-3; D gene unclear. This CDR3 region has 14 residues. Trimming removed 5 bases from V and 6 bases from J, with 14 bases in between. Germline-derived CDR1 and CDR2 are SGHVS and FNYEAQ. CDR3 region: CASSPTSTENTIYF. The CDR3 DNA reads as TGTGCCAGCAGCCCAACTTCAACCGAAAACACCATATATTTT.

This clone was seen more than once but under ten times. The chain uses TRBV7-9 and TRBJ1-1; D may be TRBD1 (6 bases). V lost 5 bases and J lost 4, with 8 bases in between. The CDR3 contains 12 residues. Germline lookup yields CDR1 SEHNR and CDR2 FQNEAQ (reference sequence). CDR3 residues: CASSPQGTEAFF. DNA for the CDR3: TGTGCCAGCAGCCCACAGGGCACTGAAGCTTTCTTT.

The chain employs TRBV9 and TRBJ1-4; 12 bases align to TRBD1. J lost 7 bases, V lost 4 bases, and 8 bases had no gene match. The CDR3 has 16 amino acids. CDR1 is SGDLS, CDR2 YYNGEE, per germline. CDR3 nucleotide sequence: TGTGCCAGCAGCCCTGGGACAGGGGGCGCTTCTGAAAAACTGTTTTTT. Its translation is CASSPGTGGASEKLFF.

In this sample, this clone turned up a few times. The same CDR3 arises from other DNA sequences in this sample as well. V gene TRBV5-8 combines with J gene TRBJ1-1; unclear D gene. The germline V gene encodes CDR1 SGHTS and CDR2 YDEGEE. V was trimmed by 4 bases and J by 7 bases, leaving 17 bases between them. The CDR3 sequence is 14 residues long. The CDR3 spells CASSEAGPYNEAFF. CDR3 bases: TGTGCCAGCAGCGAAGCGGGCCCCTATAATGAAGCTTTCTTT. The complete variable domain, with remaining parts taken from reference TRBV5-8 and TRBJ1-1, reads EAGVTQSPTHLIKTRGQQATLRCSPISGHTSVYWYQQALGLGLQFLLWYDEGEERNRGNFPPRFSGRQFPNYSSELNVNALELEDSALYLCASSEAGPYNEAFFGQGTRLTVV.

The chain carries TRBV9 and TRBJ2-1; TRBD2 aligns across 13 bases. With 4 bases clipped from V and 5 bases from J, the junction kept 6 bases outside the gene matches. Germline loops: CDR1 SGDLS, CDR2 YYNGEE. The CDR3 loop spans 16 amino acids. The CDR3 DNA sequence: TGTGCCAGCAGCATCCAACTAGCGGGGGGGGACAATGAGCAGTTCTTC. The encoded protein is CASSIQLAGGDNEQFF.

The chain uses TRBV9 and TRBJ1-1, with D uncertain. The CDR3 consists of 15 residues. CDR1 SGDLS and CDR2 YYNGEE come from the germline V gene. Trimming cost V 0 bases and J 1 base, with 10 bases left between them. CDR3 nucleotide sequence: TGTGCCAGCAGCGTAGCTACTGGGAGGAACACTGAAGCTTTCTTT. As protein: CASSVATGRNTEAFF.